These 30 T cell receptor beta chains were all obtained from the same sample, sequenced in a study of blood T cell repertoires in COVID-19. Generated by immunoSEQ multiplex PCR, the TCRdb table keeps only in-frame clones and is missing some. The sample yields roughly 140,000 clones, about 88% seen once. The specimen sequenced was peripheral blood. Receptor source: a human donor in a cohort sampled during active COVID-19.

The chain links TRBV6-1 to TRBJ1-5, with D possibly being TRBD1 (6 bases). The CDR3 length is 17 residues. With 4 bases removed from V and 1 base from J, the gap between germline ends came to 17 bases. Germline CDR1 is MNHNS and CDR2 is SASEGT. The CDR3 DNA reads TGTGCCAGCAGTGGGACCTATGGACAGTCCAGCAATCAGCCCCAGCATTTT. Its protein product is CASSGTYGQSSNQPQHF.

In this sample, this clone turned up a few times. The chain uses TRBV7-2 and TRBJ2-5, with 10 nucleotides matching TRBD1. CDR3 length equals 14 residues. The V gene's germline CDR1 is SGHTA and CDR2 FQGNSA. V was clipped by 0 bases and J by 5 bases; unmatched bases: 0. The CDR3 region is CASSLAGQGETQYF. The CDR3 DNA sequence: TGTGCCAGCAGCTTAGCGGGACAGGGGGAGACCCAGTACTTC.

This clone was seen more than once but under ten times. V usage is TRBV3-1 (or the pseudogene TRBV3-2) and J usage is TRBJ2-7; 9 positions agree with TRBD1. CDR3 size: 16 residues. V shed 4 bases and J 2 bases; nucleotides not matched to a gene: 9. CDR1 and CDR2 from the germline V gene are LGHDT and YNNKEL (reference sequence). The CDR3 reads CASSPPVGQGTYEQYF. The DNA of the CDR3 is TGTGCCAGCAGCCCCCCAGTGGGACAGGGCACCTACGAGCAGTACTTC.

This clone showed up just a few times. The V gene is TRBV7-8, the J gene TRBJ2-1, with TRBD1 matching over 8 bases. Germline values: CDR1 SGHVS, CDR2 FQNEAQ. CDR3 size: 16 residues. Trimming at V came to 5 bases and at J to 4 bases, leaving 10 bases not matched to a gene. The CDR3 reads CASSPYRDRTYNEQFF. The CDR3 DNA is TGTGCCAGCAGCCCCTACCGGGACAGGACATACAATGAGCAGTTCTTC.

This chain connects TRBV5-1 to TRBJ2-1, with a weak D call TRBD2 (5 bases). Germline V gives CDR1 SGHRS, CDR2 YFSETQ. Deletions cut 2 bases from V and 2 bases from J, with 11 bases between. The CDR3 has 15 amino acids. CDR3: CASSLVSGAYNEQFF. The CDR3 DNA is TGCGCCAGCAGCTTAGTGAGCGGCGCCTACAATGAGCAGTTCTTC.

This chain connects TRBV19 to TRBJ2-1, with 10 bases aligning to TRBD2. This CDR3 is 15 amino acids long. CDR1 is LNHDA and CDR2 is SQIVND in the germline V gene (reference sequence). The ends lost 3 bases at V and 6 bases at J; junction bases unmatched: 5. The CDR3 spells CASSIRASGGNEQFF. In DNA form, the CDR3 reads TGTGCCAGTAGTATTCGGGCTAGCGGGGGCAATGAGCAGTTCTTC.

The chain joins TRBV7-9 to TRBJ2-4; 7 bases fit TRBD2. Germline V lookup: CDR1 SEHNR, CDR2 FQNEAQ (reference sequence). The CDR3 runs 16 residues. V gave up 5 bases and J gave up 2 bases; unmatched junction bases: 9. The CDR3 spells CASSTGEGTTKNIQYF. The CDR3 DNA follows: TGTGCCAGCAGCACCGGGGAGGGTACGACCAAAAACATTCAGTACTTC.

This chain connects TRBV18 to TRBJ2-5, with unresolved D. The CDR3 runs to 14 residues. V gave up 2 bases and J gave up 4 bases, with 11 bases separating them. Germline CDR1 and CDR2: KGHSH and LQKENI. CDR3 region: CASSPIETIETQYF. The DNA for the CDR3 is TGTGCCAGCTCACCAATCGAGACAATAGAGACCCAGTACTTC.

The chain links TRBV20-1 to TRBJ2-3; D remains ambiguous. Germline V lookup: CDR1 DFQATT, CDR2 SNEGSKA (reference sequence). This CDR3 region has 11 residues. V shed 6 bases and J shed 4 bases, with 8 bases lying between them. The CDR3 sequence: CSAPGADTQYF. The CDR3 DNA reads as TGCAGTGCCCCAGGCGCAGATACGCAGTATTTT.

The chain is built from TRBV20-1 and TRBJ1-2; D is uncertain. CDR3 length equals 16 residues. The germline V gene has CDR1 DFQATT and CDR2 SNEGSKA (reference sequence). Trimming shortened V by 3 bases and J by 1 base, and 18 bases separated the two germline ends. In DNA form, the CDR3 reads TGCAGTGCTAGTGCTAAGGCTGGGCTGGTTAACTATGGCTACACCTTC. This codes for CSASAKAGLVNYGYTF.

The V gene is TRBV18, the J gene TRBJ2-7, with 7 bases identical to TRBD1. With 4 bases clipped from V and 5 bases from J, the junction kept 2 bases outside the gene matches. Germline V gene data show CDR1 as KGHSH and CDR2 as LQKENI. The CDR3 extends over 12 amino acids. CDR3 amino acids: CASSRDRDEQYF. The CDR3 coding sequence is TGTGCCAGCTCACGGGACAGAGACGAGCAGTACTTC.

V gene TRBV28 combines with J gene TRBJ2-7; 8 positions match TRBD2. From germline, CDR1 is MDHEN and CDR2 SYDVKM. With 8 bases clipped from V and 0 bases from J, the junction kept 3 bases outside the gene matches. This CDR3 is 13 amino acids long. The DNA for the CDR3 is TGTGCCAGCGGGGGGACTAGCTCCTACGAGCAGTACTTC. Translation gives CASGGTSSYEQYF.

The V gene is TRBV18, the J gene TRBJ1-3; a weak D match, TRBD1 (5 bases). Trimming shortened V by 3 bases and J by 0 bases, and 24 bases separated the two germline ends. The germline CDR1 and CDR2 sequences are KGHSH and LQKENI. This CDR3 is built from 20 residues. CDR3: CASSPRGVLQGSGSGNTIYF. CDR3 nucleotide sequence: TGTGCCAGCTCACCCCGTGGAGTTCTGCAGGGTTCGGGCTCTGGAAACACCATATATTTT.

The V call is TRBV11-2, the J call TRBJ1-2, with 9 bases identical to TRBD1. Looked up from germline, CDR1 is SGHAT and CDR2 is FQNNGV. This CDR3 is built from 15 residues. Trimming at V came to 5 bases and at J to 4 bases, leaving 8 bases not matched to a gene. The CDR3 bases are TGTGCCAGCAGCCCCTTCGGGGGACAGGGCTATGGCTACACCTTC. Amino acid sequence: CASSPFGGQGYGYTF.

This clone was seen more than once but under ten times. V and J are TRBV4-2 and TRBJ1-5; D is possibly TRBD1 (6 bases). V lost 3 bases and J lost 0, with 9 bases in between. From germline, CDR1 is LGHNA and CDR2 YNFKEQ. This CDR3 is built from 15 residues. The CDR3 protein is CASSQDRNSNQPQHF. The CDR3, as DNA: TGTGCCAGCAGCCAGGACAGAAATAGCAATCAGCCCCAGCATTTT.

The chain has TRBV28 and TRBJ2-7; a possible D gene is TRBD1 (5 bases). This CDR3 spans 14 amino acids. Between the trimmed V and J ends, which lost 2 bases and 4 bases, there was a span of 12 bases. Germline CDR1 and CDR2: MDHEN and SYDVKM. CDR3 sequence reads: CASSLRAGRYEQYF. CDR3 DNA: TGTGCCAGCAGTTTAAGGGCAGGGCGGTACGAGCAGTACTTC.

The rearrangement joins TRBV7-9 to TRBJ2-1; TRBD2 matches 12 bases. Germline loops: CDR1 SEHNR, CDR2 FQNEAQ (reference sequence). The trim removed 4 bases at V and 6 bases at J, leaving 10 bases unmatched. CDR3 length equals 17 residues. CDR3 in DNA: TGTGCCAGCAGCTCATCGCGGGCTAGCGGGAGGGCCAATGAGCAGTTCTTC. Amino acid sequence: CASSSSRASGRANEQFF.

This chain connects TRBV4-1 to TRBJ2-1; 9 bases are shared with TRBD2. Trimming cost V 0 bases and J 7 bases; bases outside gene matches: 4. The CDR3 runs 15 residues. CDR1 is MGHRA and CDR2 is YSYEKL in the germline V gene. Here the CDR3 DNA reads TGCGCCAGCAGCCAAGAATTCCTAGCGGGGAATGAGCAGTTCTTC. This encodes CASSQEFLAGNEQFF.

The rearrangement uses TRBV28 and TRBJ2-7, with D maybe TRBD2 (6 bases). V was cut by 8 bases and J by 0 bases, with 14 bases left in between. This CDR3 is 14 amino acids long. Germline V gene data show CDR1 as MDHEN and CDR2 as SYDVKM. The CDR3 coding sequence is TGTGCCAGCCGGGGGAGCGGATTCTCCTACGAGCAGTACTTC. This gives the protein CASRGSGFSYEQYF.

This clone was detected only a few times. The chain couples TRBV12-3 or TRBV12-4 to TRBJ1-2, with D uncertain. V was shortened by 5 bases and J by 7 bases, with 11 bases between the two germline ends. This CDR3 spans 12 amino acids. CDR3 DNA: TGTGCCAGCAGTCTATCTTCCGGTGGCTACACCTTC. As protein: CASSLSSGGYTF.

The chain uses TRBV7-2 and TRBJ1-1; 10 nucleotides line up with TRBD1. The germline CDR1 and CDR2 sequences are SGHTA and FQGNSA. This CDR3 region has 15 residues. V trimming: 0 bases; J trimming: 11 bases; junction bases outside the gene matches: 9. The DNA of the CDR3 is TGTGCCAGCAGCTTAGCGTCCGGGACAGGGGTTGTGGCTTTCTTT. Amino acid sequence: CASSLASGTGVVAFF.

The rearrangement links TRBV11-2 to TRBJ2-3; 11 nucleotides align to TRBD2. Trimming removed 1 base from V and 3 bases from J; junction bases left unmatched: 6. Germline V CDR1 and CDR2: SGHAT, FQNNGV. This CDR3 region has 17 residues. The CDR3 DNA reads TGTGCCAGCAGCTTAGGCGCTAGCGGGAGGAGGACAGATACGCAGTATTTT. This translates into CASSLGASGRRTDTQYF.

This rearrangement joins TRBV7-9 to TRBJ1-3, with 7 bases fitting TRBD1. V lost 4 bases, J lost 1 base, and 4 bases stayed unmatched. This CDR3 is built from 15 residues. Germline V CDR1 and CDR2: SEHNR, FQNEAQ (reference sequence). The CDR3 nucleotides read TGTGCCAGCAGCTCTTACAGGGGTTCTGGAAACACCATATATTTT. The encoded protein is CASSSYRGSGNTIYF.

This sequence joins TRBV7-3 and TRBJ1-1; TRBD1 might be the D (6 bases). Trimming left V 5 bases short and J 7 bases short, with 20 bases between. The CDR3 covers 15 residues. Looked up from germline, CDR1 is SGHTA and CDR2 is FQGTGA. CDR3 coding DNA: TGTGCCAGCAGCCCTCACCGACAGGCCCAGGGTGAAGCTTTCTTT. Residues: CASSPHRQAQGEAFF.

The chain links TRBV28 to TRBJ1-4; D remains ambiguous. Trimming shortened V by 6 bases and J by 4 bases, and 9 bases separated the two germline ends. The CDR3 is made up of 13 amino acids. The germline gives CDR1 MDHEN, CDR2 SYDVKM. The CDR3, as DNA: TGTGCCAGCAGCTCGCACAGTAATGAAAAACTGTTTTTT. This codes for CASSSHSNEKLFF.

The chain links TRBV19 to TRBJ1-2; D possibly corresponds to TRBD1 (6 bases). Trimming shortened V by 3 bases and J by 4 bases, and 12 bases separated the two germline ends. The germline V gene has CDR1 LNHDA and CDR2 SQIVND (reference sequence). The CDR3 sequence is 14 residues long. CDR3 amino acids: CASSIPGVVYGYTF. Here the CDR3 DNA reads TGTGCCAGTAGTATTCCAGGGGTGGTCTATGGCTACACCTTC.

The V and J genes are TRBV5-5 and TRBJ2-1, with TRBD2 as a possible D gene (5 bases). The CDR3 sequence is 13 residues long. The germline V gene encodes CDR1 SGHKS and CDR2 YYEKEE (reference sequence). V lost 6 bases, J lost 7 bases, and 14 bases lay in between. This CDR3 reads CASTSHRRNEQFF. The CDR3 DNA reads as TGTGCCAGCACGAGTCATAGGAGGAATGAGCAGTTCTTC.

The chain is built from TRBV2 and TRBJ1-1, with a weak D call TRBD1 (5 bases). With 7 bases removed from V and 8 bases from J, the gap between germline ends came to 14 bases. Germline V gives CDR1 SNHLY, CDR2 FYNNEI. This CDR3 is built from 12 residues. CDR3 region: CASTRGHREAFF. The CDR3 DNA is TGTGCCAGCACCCGCGGCCACAGGGAAGCTTTCTTT.

The J gene is TRBJ2-2, the V gene TRBV7-8, with 8 bases fitting TRBD2. The CDR3 contains 17 residues. The V gene end was trimmed by 0 bases and the J gene end by 3 bases; junction bases not matched to a gene: 6. Germline values: CDR1 SGHVS, CDR2 FQNEAQ. The CDR3 sequence is CASSLASAGGDTGELFF. As DNA, the CDR3 is TGTGCCAGCAGCTTAGCATCTGCGGGGGGTGACACCGGGGAGCTGTTTTTT.

This clone has only a few counts. V usage is TRBV28 and J usage is TRBJ1-2; no firm D call. The CDR3 spans 16 residues. The V gene's germline CDR1 is MDHEN and CDR2 SYDVKM. V dropped 6 bases and J dropped 0 bases, with 17 bases sitting between them. This chain's CDR3 is CASRSRRRSSNYGYTF. CDR3 sequence (DNA): TGTGCCAGCAGGTCTAGACGGAGGTCGTCTAACTATGGCTACACCTTC.